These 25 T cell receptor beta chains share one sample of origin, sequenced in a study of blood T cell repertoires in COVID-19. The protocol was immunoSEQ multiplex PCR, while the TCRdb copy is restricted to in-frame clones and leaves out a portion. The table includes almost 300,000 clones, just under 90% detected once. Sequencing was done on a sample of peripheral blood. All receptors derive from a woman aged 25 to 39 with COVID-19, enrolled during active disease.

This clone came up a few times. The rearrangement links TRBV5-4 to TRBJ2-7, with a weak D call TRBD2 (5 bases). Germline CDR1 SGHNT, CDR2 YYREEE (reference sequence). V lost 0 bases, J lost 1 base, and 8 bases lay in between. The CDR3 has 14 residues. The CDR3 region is CASSLERSSYEQYF. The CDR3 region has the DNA TGTGCCAGCAGCTTGGAGCGGTCGTCCTACGAGCAGTACTTC.

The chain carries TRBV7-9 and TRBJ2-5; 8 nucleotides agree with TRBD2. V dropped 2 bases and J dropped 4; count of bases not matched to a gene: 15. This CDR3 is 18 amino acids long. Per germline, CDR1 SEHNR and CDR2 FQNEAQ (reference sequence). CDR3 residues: CASSLRVTGRRGAETQYF. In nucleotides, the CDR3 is TGTGCCAGCAGCTTACGAGTTACGGGACGGCGGGGGGCAGAGACCCAGTACTTC.

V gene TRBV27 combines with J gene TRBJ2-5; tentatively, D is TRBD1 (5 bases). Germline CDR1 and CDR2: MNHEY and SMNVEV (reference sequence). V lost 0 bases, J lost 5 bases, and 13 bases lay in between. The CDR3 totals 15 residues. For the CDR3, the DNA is TGTGCCAGCAGTTTATCAGGGGTTTTGCGTGAGACCCAGTACTTC. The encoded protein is CASSLSGVLRETQYF.

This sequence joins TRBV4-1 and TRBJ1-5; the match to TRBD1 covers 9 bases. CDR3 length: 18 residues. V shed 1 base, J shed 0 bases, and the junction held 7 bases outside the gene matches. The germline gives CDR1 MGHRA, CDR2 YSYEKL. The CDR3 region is CASSQAGTGIYSNQPQHF. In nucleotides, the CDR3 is TGCGCCAGCAGCCAAGCCGGGACAGGGATTTATAGCAATCAGCCCCAGCATTTT.

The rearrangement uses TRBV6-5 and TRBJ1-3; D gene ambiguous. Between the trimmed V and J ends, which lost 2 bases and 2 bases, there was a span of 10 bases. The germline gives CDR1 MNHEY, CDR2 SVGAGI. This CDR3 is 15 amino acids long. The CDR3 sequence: CASSYDITAGNTIYF. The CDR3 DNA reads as TGTGCCAGCAGTTACGACATTACGGCTGGAAACACCATATATTTT.

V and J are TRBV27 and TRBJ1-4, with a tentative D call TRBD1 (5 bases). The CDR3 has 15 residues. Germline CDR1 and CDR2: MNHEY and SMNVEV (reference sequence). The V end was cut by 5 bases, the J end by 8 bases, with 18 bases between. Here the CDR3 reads CASSADSGVWEKLFF. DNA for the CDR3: TGTGCCAGCAGTGCCGATTCGGGGGTATGGGAAAAACTGTTTTTT. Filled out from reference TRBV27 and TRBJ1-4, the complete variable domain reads EAQVTQNPRYLITVTGKKLTVTCSQNMNHEYMSWYRQDPGLGLRQIYYSMNVEVTDKGDVPEGYKVSRKEKRNFPLILESPSPNQTSLYFCASSADSGVWEKLFFGSGTQLSVL.

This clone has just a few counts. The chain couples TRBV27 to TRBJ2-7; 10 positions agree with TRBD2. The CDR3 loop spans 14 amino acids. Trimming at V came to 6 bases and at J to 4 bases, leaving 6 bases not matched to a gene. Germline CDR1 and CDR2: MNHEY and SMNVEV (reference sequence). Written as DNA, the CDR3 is TGTGCCAGCAGCGTAGGACTAGCGGTATACGAGCAGTACTTC. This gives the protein CASSVGLAVYEQYF.

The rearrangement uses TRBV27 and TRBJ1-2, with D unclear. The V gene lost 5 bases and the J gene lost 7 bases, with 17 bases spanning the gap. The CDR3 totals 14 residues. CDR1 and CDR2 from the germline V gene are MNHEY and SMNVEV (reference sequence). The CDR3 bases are TGTGCCAGCAGTCTAGATTCCTCGGGGTTTGGCTACACCTTC. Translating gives CASSLDSSGFGYTF.

DNA for the CDR3: TGTGCCAGCAGCACGGGAGGGATCTATGGCTACACCTTC. Protein sequence: CASSTGGIYGYTF. The J gene is TRBJ1-2, the V gene TRBV7-9; D unclear. CDR1 SEHNR and CDR2 FQNEAQ come from the germline V gene (reference sequence). V was trimmed by 5 bases and J by 4 bases, leaving 11 bases between them. The CDR3 has 13 residues.

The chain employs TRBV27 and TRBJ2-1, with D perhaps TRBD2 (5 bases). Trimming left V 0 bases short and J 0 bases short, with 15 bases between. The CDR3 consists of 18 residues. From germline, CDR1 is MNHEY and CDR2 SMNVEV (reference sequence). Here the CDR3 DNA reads TGTGCCAGCAGTTTATCGCCCGGAGGAGGAAGCTCCTACAATGAGCAGTTCTTC. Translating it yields CASSLSPGGGSSYNEQFF.

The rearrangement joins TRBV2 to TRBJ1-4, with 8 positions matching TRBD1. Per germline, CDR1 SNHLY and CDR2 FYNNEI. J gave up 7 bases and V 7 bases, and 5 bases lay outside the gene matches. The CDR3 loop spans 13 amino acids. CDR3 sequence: CASTDRVGEKLFF. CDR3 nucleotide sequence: TGTGCCAGCACGGACAGGGTGGGTGAAAAACTGTTTTTT.

CDR3: CASSLQVSSGTDTQYF. CDR3 DNA sequence: TGTGCCAGCAGCTTGCAGGTATCCTCTGGCACAGATACGCAGTATTTT. The gene calls are TRBV7-2 and TRBJ2-3; D unresolved. This CDR3 contains 16 residues. The germline CDR1 and CDR2 sequences are SGHTA and FQGNSA. V lost 3 bases and J lost 1, with 14 bases in between.

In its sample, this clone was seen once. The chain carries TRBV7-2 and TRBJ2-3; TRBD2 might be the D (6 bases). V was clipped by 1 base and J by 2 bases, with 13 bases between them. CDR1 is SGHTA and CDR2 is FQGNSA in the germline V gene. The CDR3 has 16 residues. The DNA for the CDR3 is TGTGCCAGCAGCTTAGGAGTGATAGCGGCCACAGATACGCAGTATTTT. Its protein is CASSLGVIAATDTQYF.

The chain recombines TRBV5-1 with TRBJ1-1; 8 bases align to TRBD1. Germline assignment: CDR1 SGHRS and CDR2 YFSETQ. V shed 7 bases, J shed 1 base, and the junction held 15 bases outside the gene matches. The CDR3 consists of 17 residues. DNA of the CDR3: TGCGCCAGCCATAAAAGGGGGGACAGGTACGCGAACACTGAAGCTTTCTTT. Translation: CASHKRGDRYANTEAFF. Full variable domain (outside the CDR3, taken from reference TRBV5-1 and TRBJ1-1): KAGVTQTPRYLIKTRGQQVTLSCSPISGHRSVSWYQQTPGQGLQFLFEYFSETQRNKGNFPGRFSGRQFSNSRSEMNVSTLELGDSALYLCASHKRGDRYANTEAFFGQGTRLTVV.

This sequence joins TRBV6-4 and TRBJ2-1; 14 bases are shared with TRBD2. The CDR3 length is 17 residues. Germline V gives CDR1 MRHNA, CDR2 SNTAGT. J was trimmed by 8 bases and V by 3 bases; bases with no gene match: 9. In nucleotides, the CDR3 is TGTGCCAGCAGTGAAGGTGGAGGACTAGCGGGGGGTCATGAGCAGTTCTTC. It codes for CASSEGGGLAGGHEQFF.

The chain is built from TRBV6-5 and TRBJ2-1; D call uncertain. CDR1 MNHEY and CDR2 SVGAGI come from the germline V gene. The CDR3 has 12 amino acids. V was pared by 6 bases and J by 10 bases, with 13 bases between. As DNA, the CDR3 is TGTGCCAGCAGCCGTCAGAACCGCGAGCAGTTCTTC. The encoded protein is CASSRQNREQFF.

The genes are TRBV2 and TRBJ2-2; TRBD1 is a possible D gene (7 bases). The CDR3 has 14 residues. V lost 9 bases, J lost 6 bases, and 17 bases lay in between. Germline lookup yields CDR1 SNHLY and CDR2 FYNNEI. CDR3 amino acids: CARTVRGASGELFF. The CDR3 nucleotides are TGTGCCAGAACAGTCAGGGGGGCCTCCGGGGAGCTGTTTTTT.

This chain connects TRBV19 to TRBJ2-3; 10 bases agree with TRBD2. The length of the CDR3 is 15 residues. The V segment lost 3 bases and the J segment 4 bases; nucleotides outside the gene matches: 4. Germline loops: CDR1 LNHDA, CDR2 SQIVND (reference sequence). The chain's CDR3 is CASSMSGGASDTQYF. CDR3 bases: TGTGCCAGTAGTATGAGCGGGGGGGCGTCAGATACGCAGTATTTT.

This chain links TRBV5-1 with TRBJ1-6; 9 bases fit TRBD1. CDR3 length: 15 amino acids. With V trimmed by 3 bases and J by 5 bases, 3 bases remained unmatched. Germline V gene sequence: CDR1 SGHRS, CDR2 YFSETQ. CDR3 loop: CASSSGTGNNSPLHF. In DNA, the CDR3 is TGCGCCAGCAGCTCAGGGACAGGGAATAATTCACCCCTCCACTTT.

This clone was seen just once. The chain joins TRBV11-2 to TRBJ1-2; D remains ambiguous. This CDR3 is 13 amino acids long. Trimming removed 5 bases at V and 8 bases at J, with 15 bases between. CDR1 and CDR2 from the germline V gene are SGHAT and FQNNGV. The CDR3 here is CASSMVEGWGYTF. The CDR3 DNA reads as TGTGCCAGCAGCATGGTCGAGGGTTGGGGCTACACCTTC.

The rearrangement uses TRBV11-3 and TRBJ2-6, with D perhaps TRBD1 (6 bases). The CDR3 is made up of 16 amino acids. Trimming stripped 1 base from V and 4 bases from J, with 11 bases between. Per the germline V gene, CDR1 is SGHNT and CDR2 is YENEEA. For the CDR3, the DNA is TGTGCCAGCAGCTTAGGATGGGGGCCAGGGGCCAACGTCCTGACTTTC. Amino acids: CASSLGWGPGANVLTF.

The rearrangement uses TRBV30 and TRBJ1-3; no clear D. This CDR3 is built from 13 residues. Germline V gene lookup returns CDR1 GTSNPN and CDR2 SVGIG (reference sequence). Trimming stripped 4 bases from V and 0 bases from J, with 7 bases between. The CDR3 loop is CAWTSLSGNTIYF. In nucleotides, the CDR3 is TGTGCCTGGACGAGCCTCTCTGGAAACACCATATATTTT.

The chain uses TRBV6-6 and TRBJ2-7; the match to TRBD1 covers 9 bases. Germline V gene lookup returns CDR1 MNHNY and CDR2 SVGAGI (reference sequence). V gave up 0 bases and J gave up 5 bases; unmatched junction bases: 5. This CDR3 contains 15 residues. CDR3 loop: CASSYSPTGGNEQYF. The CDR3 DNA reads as TGTGCCAGCAGTTACTCACCCACAGGGGGCAACGAGCAGTACTTC.

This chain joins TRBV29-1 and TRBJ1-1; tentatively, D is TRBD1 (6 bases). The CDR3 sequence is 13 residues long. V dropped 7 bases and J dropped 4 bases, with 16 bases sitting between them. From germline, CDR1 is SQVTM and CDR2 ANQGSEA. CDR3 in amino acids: CSGGTGRGTEAFF. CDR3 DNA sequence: TGCAGCGGGGGTACAGGGAGAGGCACTGAAGCTTTCTTT. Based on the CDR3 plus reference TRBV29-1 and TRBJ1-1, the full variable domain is SAVISQKPSRDICQRGTSLTIQCQVDSQVTMMFWYRQQPGQSLTLIATANQGSEATYESGFVIDKFPISRPNLTFSTLTVSNMSPEDSSIYLCSGGTGRGTEAFFGQGTRLTVV.

The CDR3 region has the DNA TGTGCCAGCGGGACAGGGGGGTATGGCTACACCTTC. It yields the protein CASGTGGYGYTF. The chain has TRBV28 and TRBJ1-2; 11 nucleotides agree with TRBD1. Germline V gene lookup returns CDR1 MDHEN and CDR2 SYDVKM. The CDR3 has 12 amino acids. V dropped 8 bases and J dropped 5; count of bases not matched to a gene: 1.